This T cell receptor (beta chain) was sequenced during a study of T cell repertoires in cytomegalovirus infection. Study-level background: Public signatures in TCR beta pointed to CMV infection and matching HLA type.

General observations from the study: Carriers of CMV plus the relevant HLA were identified by cumulative public TCR beta family frequency. HLA-C-restricted, CMV-specific TCR beta clonotypes were dominant ex vivo.

One entry per CDR3 protein results from TCRdb running MiXCR on the reads. The sample includes some 170,000 distinct CDR3 sequences, about 17% seen only once; the top ten take approximately 25%. About this clonotype: The antigen remains undetermined.

The source is a human donor in good health (CMV status not recorded). Some clones in this sample may be carry-over from other donors' samples. Sequencing was performed on CD8+ T cells from PBMCs.

The CDR3 DNA follows: TGCGCCAGCAGCTTGGGGGACCCCTATAATTCACCCCTCCACTTT. Amino acid sequence: CASSLGDPYNSPLHF. This chain connects TRBV5-1 to TRBJ1-6; a weak D match, TRBD1 (5 bases). The CDR3 extends over 15 amino acids. Trimming removed 0 bases from V and 2 bases from J, with 6 bases in between. Germline V gene lookup returns CDR1 SGHRS and CDR2 YFSETQ.